The present T cell receptor beta chain was sequenced within a study of CD8+ T cells in alopecia areata. This CDR3 has 13 residues. V lost 3 bases and J lost 3, with 8 bases in between. Germline V gene sequence: CDR1 SQVTM, CDR2 ANQGSEA. Following extraction, RNA underwent reverse transcription to cDNA, which served as the sequencing template. Repertoires were generated with immunoSEQ multiplex PCR, while TCRdb's copy carries only in-frame clones and drops some. Of around 140,000 clones listed, 75% to 90% are singletons. The rearrangement joins TRBV29-1 to TRBJ2-2; D gene uncertain. The sequences come from CD8+ T cells sorted from blood, collected at week 0. This TCR derives from a human donor with alopecia areata. The CDR3 DNA reads TGCAGCGTTGAGCCACAAGACACCGGGGAGCTGTTTTTT. It translates to CSVEPQDTGELFF.